A selection of T cell receptor beta chains follows, all from one sample in a study of CD8+ T cells in alopecia areata. Generated by immunoSEQ multiplex PCR, the TCRdb table keeps only in-frame clones and is missing some. Among about 300,000 clones listed, more than 45% were seen once. This sample comprised CD4+ T cells sorted from blood, obtained at week 24, from a patient treated with tofacitinib. These receptors all stem from a human donor with alopecia areata. The CDR3 runs from the conserved cysteine through the conserved F or W. D genes are given only for firm matches. The size entry is marked missing in some rows and otherwise reads once, few, many or a size class.

size: few
J: TRBJ1-1
D: NA
V: TRBV29-1
CDR3: CSVVGLGNTEAFF
DNA: TGCAGCGTCGTCGGGCTCGGGAACACTGAAGCTTTCTTT

size: once
J: TRBJ1-2
D: NA
V: TRBV29-1
CDR3: CSVSGEWGYGYTF
DNA: TGCAGCGTCTCGGGGGAATGGGGCTATGGCTACACCTTC

size: NA
J: TRBJ1-5
D: NA
V: TRBV7-4
CDR3: CASSLSPRALNQPQHF
DNA: TGTGCCAGCAGCTTATCCCCCAGGGCACTCAATCAGCCCCAGCATTTT

size: few
J: TRBJ2-5
D: NA
V: TRBV7-2
CDR3: CASSLRQETQYF
DNA: TGTGCCAGCAGCTTACGCCAAGAGACCCAGTACTTC

size: NA
J: TRBJ2-1
D: NA
V: TRBV11-1
CDR3: CASSLMGRVHEQFF
DNA: TGTGCCAGCAGCTTAATGGGAAGAGTGCATGAGCAGTTCTTC

size: NA
J: TRBJ1-2
D: NA
V: TRBV9
CDR3: CASSPTPRQTNGYTF
DNA: TGTGCCAGCAGCCCTACTCCTCGACAGACGAATGGCTACACCTTC

size: NA
J: TRBJ2-5
D: TRBD2
V: TRBV4-3
CDR3: CASSHPSGVQETQYF
DNA: TGCGCCAGCAGCCACCCTAGCGGGGTGCAAGAGACCCAGTACTTC

size: NA
J: TRBJ1-2
D: NA
V: TRBV29-1
CDR3: CSVEDLGRGGYTF
DNA: TGCAGCGTTGAAGATTTGGGTAGGGGCGGCTACACCTTC

size: NA
J: TRBJ2-1
D: NA
V: TRBV4-1
CDR3: CASSPTWNEQFF
DNA: TGCGCCAGCAGCCCGACGTGGAATGAGCAGTTCTTC

size: NA
J: TRBJ1-6
D: TRBD1
V: TRBV30
CDR3: CAWSVDRESSPLHF
DNA: TGTGCCTGGAGTGTAGACAGGGAAAGTTCACCCCTCCACTTT

size: NA
J: TRBJ1-6
D: NA
V: TRBV10-3
CDR3: CAISREWNSPLHF
DNA: TGTGCCATCAGTCGGGAGTGGAATTCACCCCTCCACTTT

size: NA
J: TRBJ2-2
D: NA
V: TRBV5-6
CDR3: CASSLDPTNTGELFF
DNA: TGTGCCAGCAGCTTGGACCCAACGAACACCGGGGAGCTGTTTTTT

size: few
J: TRBJ1-6
D: TRBD1
V: TRBV15
CDR3: CATSRGQGGGSPLHF
DNA: TGTGCCACCAGCAGAGGACAGGGAGGTGGTTCACCCCTCCACTTT

size: NA
J: TRBJ2-2
D: NA
V: TRBV4-3
CDR3: CASSWEVGGTGELFF
DNA: TGCGCCAGCAGCTGGGAAGTAGGGGGCACCGGGGAGCTGTTTTTT

size: NA
J: TRBJ2-7
D: NA
V: TRBV30
CDR3: CAWSVAYEQYF
DNA: TGTGCCTGGAGTGTGGCCTACGAGCAGTACTTC

size: NA
J: TRBJ2-5
D: NA
V: TRBV7-2
CDR3: CASSLTTVEETQYF
DNA: TGTGCCAGCAGCTTAACGACTGTAGAAGAGACCCAGTACTTC

size: NA
J: TRBJ2-7
D: NA
V: TRBV6-5
CDR3: CASTTPDSLNYEQYF
DNA: TGTGCCAGCACCACCCCGGACAGCTTGAACTACGAGCAGTACTTC

size: once
J: TRBJ2-2
D: NA
V: TRBV27
CDR3: CASRGQSNTGELFF
DNA: TGTGCCAGCAGAGGGCAGTCGAACACCGGGGAGCTGTTTTTT

size: NA
J: TRBJ2-3
D: NA
V: TRBV29-1
CDR3: CSVSTRRGTASTDTQYF
DNA: TGCAGCGTATCTACCCGCAGAGGGACGGCTAGCACAGATACGCAGTATTTT

size: NA
J: TRBJ1-1
D: NA
V: TRBV30
CDR3: CAWRARGNTEAFF
DNA: TGTGCCTGGAGGGCCCGGGGGAACACTGAAGCTTTCTTT

size: NA
J: TRBJ2-5
D: TRBD2
V: TRBV5-1
CDR3: CASSLGTTSGKETQYF
DNA: TGCGCCAGCAGCTTGGGAACGACTAGCGGAAAAGAGACCCAGTACTTC

size: NA
J: TRBJ1-6
D: NA
V: TRBV7-2
CDR3: CASSLERDSPLHF
DNA: TGTGCCAGCAGCTTAGAAAGGGATTCACCCCTCCACTTT